This is a list of T cell receptor beta chains from one sample in a study of T-cell reconstitution after alpha-beta-depleted transplantation in children. TCRdb processed the PCR reads anew with MiXCR; each CDR3 protein has one entry. The data show 450,000 to 600,000 distinct CDR3 sequences, approximately 30% seen once. This specimen was PBMCs from the stem cell graft donor, taken from the stem cell graft. Every receptor here comes from a human donor who donated a stem cell graft to a child with aplastic anemia. CDR3s include the opening cysteine and the closing phenylalanine or tryptophan. A D gene is named only where the DNA matches it firmly. Size values are once, few and many counts, or a class for expanded clones, and some rows have none.

d_call	v_call	j_call	clone_size	cdr3_nt	cdr3_aa
-	TRBV5-5	TRBJ2-5	-	TGTGCCAGCAGCTTTACTAGGGAAGAGACCCAGTACTTC	CASSFTREETQYF
-	TRBV19	TRBJ1-5	few	TGTGCCAGTAGTATCGCTTCAAGCAATCAGCCCCAGCATTTT	CASSIASSNQPQHF
-	TRBV12-3/TRBV12-4	TRBJ2-3	few	TGTGCCAGCAGTTCCGAGGGGGGTCCTAGCACAGATACGCAGTATTTT	CASSSEGGPSTDTQYF
-	TRBV12-3/TRBV12-4	TRBJ2-1	-	TGTGCCAGCAGTTTAGATTCCATTGAGCAGTTCTTC	CASSLDSIEQFF
-	TRBV29-1	TRBJ1-3	-	TGCAGCGTTAGCCACAGCCGGGGAAACACCATATATTTT	CSVSHSRGNTIYF
-	TRBV18	TRBJ1-5	-	TGTGCCAGCTCACAGGGGGGTGGTCAGCCCCAGCATTTT	CASSQGGGQPQHF
-	TRBV7-2	TRBJ2-5	-	TGTGCCAGCAGCTTCGGGGGGCGCCGAGAGACCCAGTACTTC	CASSFGGRRETQYF
-	TRBV20-1	TRBJ1-1	-	TGCAGTGCTAGAGAAAAGGGGTTGAACACTGAAGCTTTCTTT	CSAREKGLNTEAFF
-	TRBV20-1	TRBJ1-2	few	TGCAGTGCATCTGACGGGGGCGCTAACTATGGCTACACCTTC	CSASDGGANYGYTF
TRBD1	TRBV30	TRBJ2-1	-	TGTGCCTGGAAAAGGGACAGGGGAATTTTTGAGCAGTTCTTC	CAWKRDRGIFEQFF
-	TRBV20-1	TRBJ2-1	-	TGCAGTGCTTTGACTAGCTACAATGAGCAGTTCTTC	CSALTSYNEQFF
-	TRBV29-1	TRBJ1-4	few	TGCAGCGTTGTGCAGGGTGAGGAAAAACTGTTTTTT	CSVVQGEEKLFF
TRBD1	TRBV20-1	TRBJ2-1	many	TGCAGTGCTGCAAGGACAGGGACGTACAATGAGCAGTTCTTC	CSAARTGTYNEQFF
-	TRBV20-1	TRBJ2-5	few	TGCAGTGCTAGAAACGGGGACTTCCAAGAGACCCAGTACTTC	CSARNGDFQETQYF
TRBD2	TRBV12-3/TRBV12-4	TRBJ2-3	-	TGTGCCAGCAGTGTCCCTAGCGGGGAGGACACGCAGTATTTT	CASSVPSGEDTQYF
-	TRBV18	TRBJ2-5	many	TGTGCCAGCAGCCCCGGGACGGAAGAGACCCAGTACTTC	CASSPGTEETQYF
-	TRBV2	TRBJ2-1	-	TGTGCCAGCAGATGGGTAGGCGATGAGCAGTTCTTC	CASRWVGDEQFF
TRBD2	TRBV5-1	TRBJ2-3	few	TGCGCCAGCAGCAGTTGGACTAGCGGGGCAGATACGCAGTATTTT	CASSSWTSGADTQYF
TRBD2	TRBV9	TRBJ2-2	-	TGTGCCAGCAGCGCTCCAATAGCGGGAGGCTACACCGGGGAGCTGTTTTTT	CASSAPIAGGYTGELFF
-	TRBV18	TRBJ2-3	-	TGTGCCAGCTCACCAAAGGCCAGGATAGATACGCAGTATTTT	CASSPKARIDTQYF
-	TRBV7-2	TRBJ2-1	-	TGTGCCAGCAGTCCCGACTCGAGCCGGATCTACAATGAGCAGTTCTTC	CASSPDSSRIYNEQFF
TRBD1	TRBV9	TRBJ2-1	few	TGTGCCAGCAGCCCCCAGAGGACAGGGTACAATGAGCAGTTCTTC	CASSPQRTGYNEQFF